A selection of T cell receptor beta chains follows, all from one sample in a study of beta chain features in type 1 diabetes. The data were produced by immunoSEQ multiplex PCR, yet TCRdb's version contains in-frame clones alone and is incomplete. The data contain roughly 450,000 clones, about 15% of them singletons. The source material was naive CD4+ T cells from blood. The source is a man aged 25 to 40 in good health. Each CDR3 is given with its conserved first and last residue. D genes are given only for firm matches. Some rows have no size entry. The others give once, few or many, or a class for an expanded clone.

d_gene: TRBD1; v_gene: TRBV9; abundance: NA; j_gene: TRBJ1-2; CDR3aa: CASSAGTANYGYTF; CDR3nt: TGTGCCAGCAGCGCGGGGACAGCTAACTATGGCTACACCTTC
d_gene: NA; v_gene: TRBV15; abundance: NA; j_gene: TRBJ2-3; CDR3aa: CATSPMTMADTQYF; CDR3nt: TGTGCCACCAGTCCCATGACTATGGCAGATACGCAGTATTTT
d_gene: TRBD1; v_gene: TRBV5-4; abundance: few; j_gene: TRBJ1-1; CDR3aa: CASSLIGQGTGTEAFF; CDR3nt: TGTGCCAGCAGCTTGATTGGACAGGGGACGGGCACTGAAGCTTTCTTT
d_gene: NA; v_gene: TRBV19; abundance: few; j_gene: TRBJ1-4; CDR3aa: CASSIGGTANEKLFF; CDR3nt: TGTGCCAGTAGTATAGGGGGAACGGCTAATGAAAAACTGTTTTTT
d_gene: TRBD2; v_gene: TRBV4-1; abundance: NA; j_gene: TRBJ2-7; CDR3aa: CASSQVLAGVYEQYF; CDR3nt: TGCGCCAGCAGCCAAGTGTTAGCGGGGGTCTACGAGCAGTACTTC
d_gene: TRBD2; v_gene: TRBV30; abundance: few; j_gene: TRBJ2-1; CDR3aa: CAWSVSGGLVSEQFF; CDR3nt: TGTGCCTGGAGTGTAAGCGGGGGTCTGGTGAGTGAGCAGTTCTTC
d_gene: TRBD1; v_gene: TRBV28; abundance: few; j_gene: TRBJ2-5; CDR3aa: CASSVTGGETQYF; CDR3nt: TGTGCCAGCAGTGTGACAGGGGGAGAGACCCAGTACTTC
d_gene: NA; v_gene: TRBV19; abundance: NA; j_gene: TRBJ1-2; CDR3aa: CASRGSGYTF; CDR3nt: TGTGCCAGTAGAGGTAGTGGCTACACCTTC
d_gene: NA; v_gene: TRBV9; abundance: NA; j_gene: TRBJ2-3; CDR3aa: CASNGAGGSVTDTQYF; CDR3nt: TGTGCCAGCAACGGGGCAGGTGGATCCGTCACAGATACGCAGTATTTT
d_gene: NA; v_gene: TRBV29-1; abundance: NA; j_gene: TRBJ2-6; CDR3aa: CSVEPVPSSGANVLTF; CDR3nt: TGCAGCGTTGAACCAGTCCCTAGCTCTGGGGCCAACGTCCTGACTTTC
d_gene: NA; v_gene: TRBV29-1; abundance: few; j_gene: TRBJ1-5; CDR3aa: CSVVLGLGGQPQHF; CDR3nt: TGCAGCGTAGTACTGGGGCTGGGAGGACAGCCCCAGCATTTT
d_gene: NA; v_gene: TRBV6-5; abundance: NA; j_gene: TRBJ2-1; CDR3aa: CASSYSWVGNEQFF; CDR3nt: TGTGCCAGCAGTTACTCGTGGGTAGGGAATGAGCAGTTCTTC
d_gene: TRBD1; v_gene: TRBV27; abundance: NA; j_gene: TRBJ2-3; CDR3aa: CASSSSPGQGLVNTQYF; CDR3nt: TGTGCCAGCAGTTCGAGCCCGGGACAGGGGCTGGTAAATACGCAGTATTTT
d_gene: NA; v_gene: TRBV7-9; abundance: few; j_gene: TRBJ2-5; CDR3aa: CASSLAIGQSQETQYF; CDR3nt: TGTGCCAGCAGCTTAGCAATTGGACAGAGCCAAGAGACCCAGTACTTC
d_gene: TRBD1; v_gene: TRBV6-5; abundance: NA; j_gene: TRBJ1-4; CDR3aa: CASSPSTGGWEKLFF; CDR3nt: TGTGCCAGCAGTCCGTCGACAGGGGGCTGGGAAAAACTGTTTTTT
d_gene: NA; v_gene: TRBV7-9; abundance: few; j_gene: TRBJ1-1; CDR3aa: CASSLWDSGRSNTEAFF; CDR3nt: TGTGCCAGCAGCTTATGGGATTCGGGACGGTCGAACACTGAAGCTTTCTTT
d_gene: TRBD2; v_gene: TRBV5-6; abundance: NA; j_gene: TRBJ2-1; CDR3aa: CASSFGLAGGNEQFF; CDR3nt: TGTGCCAGCAGCTTTGGACTAGCGGGGGGCAATGAGCAGTTCTTC
d_gene: NA; v_gene: TRBV7-9; abundance: many; j_gene: TRBJ1-1; CDR3aa: CASSLVQMNTEAFF; CDR3nt: TGTGCCAGCAGCTTAGTTCAGATGAACACTGAAGCTTTCTTT
d_gene: NA; v_gene: TRBV6-5; abundance: few; j_gene: TRBJ2-5; CDR3aa: CASSYSNAPMVTQYF; CDR3nt: TGTGCCAGCAGTTACTCCAACGCCCCCATGGTGACCCAGTACTTC
d_gene: NA; v_gene: TRBV9; abundance: NA; j_gene: TRBJ1-6; CDR3aa: CASSARNSPLHF; CDR3nt: TGTGCCAGCAGCGCACGGAATTCACCCCTCCACTTT
d_gene: NA; v_gene: TRBV2; abundance: NA; j_gene: TRBJ1-1; CDR3aa: CASSGDPEAFF; CDR3nt: TGTGCCAGCAGTGGGGACCCTGAAGCTTTCTTT
d_gene: NA; v_gene: TRBV5-1; abundance: few; j_gene: TRBJ2-1; CDR3aa: CASSLVSHEQFF; CDR3nt: TGCGCCAGCAGCTTGGTGAGCCATGAGCAGTTCTTC
d_gene: TRBD1; v_gene: TRBV19; abundance: NA; j_gene: TRBJ2-5; CDR3aa: CASSTNDVGTGHEETQYF; CDR3nt: TGTGCCAGTAGTACCAACGACGTTGGGACAGGGCATGAAGAGACCCAGTACTTC
d_gene: TRBD1; v_gene: TRBV2; abundance: NA; j_gene: TRBJ2-6; CDR3aa: CASSRTGNSGANVLTF; CDR3nt: TGTGCCAGCTCGAGGACAGGAAACTCTGGGGCCAACGTCCTGACTTTC
d_gene: NA; v_gene: TRBV10-1; abundance: NA; j_gene: TRBJ2-7; CDR3aa: CASSDGGGVIGQYF; CDR3nt: TGCGCCAGCAGTGATGGAGGGGGCGTTATAGGGCAGTACTTC
d_gene: NA; v_gene: TRBV2; abundance: NA; j_gene: TRBJ2-2; CDR3aa: CASSVEEGLGELFF; CDR3nt: TGTGCCAGCAGTGTGGAGGAGGGCCTGGGGGAGCTGTTTTTT
d_gene: TRBD1; v_gene: TRBV9; abundance: NA; j_gene: TRBJ2-5; CDR3aa: CASSVGGGGETQYF; CDR3nt: TGTGCCAGCAGCGTAGGAGGGGGCGGTGAGACCCAGTACTTC
d_gene: NA; v_gene: TRBV7-3; abundance: few; j_gene: TRBJ2-5; CDR3aa: CASSLTARRETQYF; CDR3nt: TGTGCCAGCAGCTTAACGGCGCGAAGGGAGACCCAGTACTTC
d_gene: TRBD1; v_gene: TRBV7-9; abundance: NA; j_gene: TRBJ2-1; CDR3aa: CASSFRDRENNEQFF; CDR3nt: TGTGCCAGCAGCTTCCGGGACAGGGAGAACAATGAGCAGTTCTTC
d_gene: NA; v_gene: TRBV29-1; abundance: NA; j_gene: TRBJ2-3; CDR3aa: CSVARTNTDMQYF; CDR3nt: TGCAGCGTTGCGCGGACAAACACAGATATGCAGTATTTT
d_gene: NA; v_gene: TRBV27; abundance: few; j_gene: TRBJ1-2; CDR3aa: CASSSGRGQNYGYTF; CDR3nt: TGTGCCAGCAGTTCGGGGCGGGGACAAAACTATGGCTACACCTTC
d_gene: NA; v_gene: TRBV5-4; abundance: NA; j_gene: TRBJ2-1; CDR3aa: CASSLVSIHEQFF; CDR3nt: TGTGCCAGCAGCTTGGTAAGCATCCATGAGCAGTTCTTC
d_gene: TRBD2; v_gene: TRBV5-1; abundance: few; j_gene: TRBJ2-3; CDR3aa: CASSLASGGNTDTQYF; CDR3nt: TGCGCCAGCAGCTTGGCTAGCGGGGGGAACACAGATACGCAGTATTTT
d_gene: TRBD2; v_gene: TRBV14; abundance: few; j_gene: TRBJ2-5; CDR3aa: CASSQVRREKGETQYF; CDR3nt: TGTGCCAGCAGCCAAGTTCGGCGGGAGAAGGGCGAGACCCAGTACTTC
d_gene: NA; v_gene: TRBV7-2; abundance: NA; j_gene: TRBJ2-5; CDR3aa: CASSSAPQETQYF; CDR3nt: TGTGCCAGCAGCTCCGCGCCCCAAGAGACCCAGTACTTC
d_gene: TRBD1; v_gene: TRBV5-1; abundance: few; j_gene: TRBJ1-2; CDR3aa: CASSLDRGYGYTF; CDR3nt: TGCGCCAGCAGCTTGGACAGGGGGTATGGCTACACCTTC
d_gene: TRBD2; v_gene: TRBV15; abundance: NA; j_gene: TRBJ2-2; CDR3aa: CATSRPSGENTGELFF; CDR3nt: TGTGCCACCAGCCGACCTAGCGGGGAGAACACCGGGGAGCTGTTTTTT
d_gene: NA; v_gene: TRBV29-1; abundance: NA; j_gene: TRBJ1-2; CDR3aa: CSAAQQGSLNYGYTF; CDR3nt: TGCAGCGCCGCCCAACAGGGATCTCTTAACTATGGCTACACCTTC
d_gene: TRBD2; v_gene: TRBV4-2; abundance: NA; j_gene: TRBJ2-2; CDR3aa: CASSQAATSVTGELFF; CDR3nt: TGTGCCAGCAGCCAAGCGGCGACTAGCGTCACCGGGGAGCTGTTTTTT
d_gene: NA; v_gene: TRBV7-9; abundance: NA; j_gene: TRBJ2-3; CDR3aa: CASSFAGSTDTQYF; CDR3nt: TGTGCCAGCAGCTTTGCCGGGAGCACAGATACGCAGTATTTT
d_gene: TRBD2; v_gene: TRBV9; abundance: few; j_gene: TRBJ2-3; CDR3aa: CASSVVGLAGTDTQYF; CDR3nt: TGTGCCAGCAGCGTTGTGGGACTAGCGGGCACAGATACGCAGTATTTT
d_gene: TRBD2; v_gene: TRBV2; abundance: few; j_gene: TRBJ2-5; CDR3aa: CASSSLLAGQETQYF; CDR3nt: TGTGCCAGCAGCTCCCTACTAGCGGGACAAGAGACCCAGTACTTC
d_gene: TRBD2; v_gene: TRBV9; abundance: NA; j_gene: TRBJ2-3; CDR3aa: CASSVGPSGGAGADTQYF; CDR3nt: TGTGCCAGCAGCGTAGGGCCTAGCGGGGGGGCCGGCGCAGATACGCAGTATTTT
d_gene: TRBD1; v_gene: TRBV14; abundance: few; j_gene: TRBJ1-2; CDR3aa: CASSPGGNYGYTF; CDR3nt: TGTGCCAGCAGCCCAGGGGGGAACTATGGCTACACCTTC
d_gene: TRBD1; v_gene: TRBV9; abundance: NA; j_gene: TRBJ2-6; CDR3aa: CASSVDRVGANVLTF; CDR3nt: TGTGCCAGCAGCGTTGACAGGGTCGGGGCCAACGTCCTGACTTTC
d_gene: NA; v_gene: TRBV27; abundance: NA; j_gene: TRBJ2-3; CDR3aa: CASRYGLSTDTQYF; CDR3nt: TGTGCCAGCAGATATGGACTTAGCACAGATACGCAGTATTTT
d_gene: NA; v_gene: TRBV29-1; abundance: many; j_gene: TRBJ2-3; CDR3aa: CSGQPGTDTQYF; CDR3nt: TGCAGCGGACAACCGGGCACAGATACGCAGTATTTT
d_gene: NA; v_gene: TRBV7-2; abundance: NA; j_gene: TRBJ2-3; CDR3aa: CASSLGLSTDTQYF; CDR3nt: TGTGCCAGCAGCTTAGGGCTTAGCACAGATACGCAGTATTTT
d_gene: NA; v_gene: TRBV28; abundance: few; j_gene: TRBJ2-6; CDR3aa: CASRTTQAGANVLTF; CDR3nt: TGTGCCAGCAGGACAACCCAAGCTGGGGCCAACGTCCTGACTTTC
d_gene: NA; v_gene: TRBV14; abundance: NA; j_gene: TRBJ2-1; CDR3aa: CASSQNSTHNEQFF; CDR3nt: TGTGCCAGCAGCCAAAACAGCACACACAATGAGCAGTTCTTC
d_gene: NA; v_gene: TRBV4-3; abundance: NA; j_gene: TRBJ2-3; CDR3aa: CASSQARADPTDTQYF; CDR3nt: TGCGCCAGCAGCCAAGCGAGGGCGGACCCCACAGATACGCAGTATTTT
d_gene: NA; v_gene: TRBV15; abundance: few; j_gene: TRBJ2-7; CDR3aa: CATSREGRTSEQYF; CDR3nt: TGTGCCACCAGCAGAGAAGGGCGGACAAGCGAGCAGTACTTC
d_gene: NA; v_gene: TRBV7-9; abundance: NA; j_gene: TRBJ2-1; CDR3aa: CASSFLTSSQFF; CDR3nt: TGTGCCAGCAGCTTCCTGACTAGTTCCCAGTTCTTC
d_gene: NA; v_gene: TRBV7-8; abundance: NA; j_gene: TRBJ1-1; CDR3aa: CASSLVSLENTEAFF; CDR3nt: TGTGCCAGCAGCTTAGTTAGTTTAGAGAACACTGAAGCTTTCTTT